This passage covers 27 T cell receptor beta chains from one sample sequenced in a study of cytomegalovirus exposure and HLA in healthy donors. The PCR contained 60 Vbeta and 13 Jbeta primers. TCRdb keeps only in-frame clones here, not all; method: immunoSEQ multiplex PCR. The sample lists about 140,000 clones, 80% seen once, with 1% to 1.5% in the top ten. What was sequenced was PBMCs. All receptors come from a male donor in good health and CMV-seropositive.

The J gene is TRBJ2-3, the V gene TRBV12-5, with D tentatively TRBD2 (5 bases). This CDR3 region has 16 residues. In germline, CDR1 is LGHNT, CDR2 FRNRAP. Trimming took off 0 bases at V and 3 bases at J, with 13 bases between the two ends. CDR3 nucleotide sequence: TGTGCTAGTGGTTTGGTACTAGGACTCTCGACAGATACGCAGTATTTT. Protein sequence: CASGLVLGLSTDTQYF.

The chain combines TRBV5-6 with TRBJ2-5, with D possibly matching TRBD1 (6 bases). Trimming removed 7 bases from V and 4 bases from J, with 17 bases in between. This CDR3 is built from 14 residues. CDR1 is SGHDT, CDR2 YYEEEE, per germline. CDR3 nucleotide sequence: TGTGCCAGCCAGTTGGGGGCAGGGAGAGAGACCCAGTACTTC. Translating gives CASQLGAGRETQYF.

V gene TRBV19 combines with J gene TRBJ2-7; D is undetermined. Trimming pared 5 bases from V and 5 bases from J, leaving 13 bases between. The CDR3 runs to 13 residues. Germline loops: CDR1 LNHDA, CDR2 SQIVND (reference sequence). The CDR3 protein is CASSARQVHEQYF. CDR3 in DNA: TGTGCCAGTAGTGCCCGTCAGGTCCACGAGCAGTACTTC.

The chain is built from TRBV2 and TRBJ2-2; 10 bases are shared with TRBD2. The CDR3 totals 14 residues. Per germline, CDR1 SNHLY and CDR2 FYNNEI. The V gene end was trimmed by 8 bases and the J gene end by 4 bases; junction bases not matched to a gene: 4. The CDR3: CASSQREGTGELFF. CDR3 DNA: TGTGCCAGCTCGCAGCGGGAGGGCACCGGGGAGCTGTTTTTT.

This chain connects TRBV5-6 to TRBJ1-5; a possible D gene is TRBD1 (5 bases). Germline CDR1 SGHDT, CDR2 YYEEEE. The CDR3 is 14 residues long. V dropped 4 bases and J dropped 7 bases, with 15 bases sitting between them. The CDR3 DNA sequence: TGTGCCAGCAGCCCCCCGGGGGTAGGACAGCCCCAGCATTTT. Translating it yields CASSPPGVGQPQHF.

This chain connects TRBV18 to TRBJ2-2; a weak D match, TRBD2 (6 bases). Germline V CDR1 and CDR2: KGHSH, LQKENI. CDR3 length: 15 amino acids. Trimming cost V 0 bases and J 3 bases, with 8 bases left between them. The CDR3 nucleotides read TGTGCCAGCTCACCACCTTGGAGGGACACCGGGGAGCTGTTTTTT. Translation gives CASSPPWRDTGELFF.

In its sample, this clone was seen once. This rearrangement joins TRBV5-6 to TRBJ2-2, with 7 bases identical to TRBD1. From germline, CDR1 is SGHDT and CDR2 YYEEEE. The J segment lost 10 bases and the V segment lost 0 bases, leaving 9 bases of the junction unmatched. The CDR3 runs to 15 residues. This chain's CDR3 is CASSLGVRGSLELFF. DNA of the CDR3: TGTGCCAGCAGCTTGGGGGTCAGGGGGAGCTTGGAGCTGTTTTTT. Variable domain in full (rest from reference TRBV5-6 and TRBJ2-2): DAGVTQSPTHLIKTRGQQVTLRCSPKSGHDTVSWYQQALGQGPQFIFQYYEEEERQRGNFPDRFSGHQFPNYSSELNVNALLLGDSALYLCASSLGVRGSLELFFGEGSRLTVL.

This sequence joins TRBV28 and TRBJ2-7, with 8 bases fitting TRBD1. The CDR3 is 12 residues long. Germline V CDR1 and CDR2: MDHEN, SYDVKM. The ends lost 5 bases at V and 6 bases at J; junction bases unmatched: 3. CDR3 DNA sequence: TGTGCCAGCAGTCAGGACAGGGCCGAGCAGTACTTC. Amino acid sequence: CASSQDRAEQYF.

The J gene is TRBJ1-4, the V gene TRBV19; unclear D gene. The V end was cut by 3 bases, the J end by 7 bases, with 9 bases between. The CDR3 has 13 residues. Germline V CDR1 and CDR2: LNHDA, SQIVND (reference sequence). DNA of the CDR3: TGTGCCAGTAGTATGGCAGCAGGTGAAAAACTGTTTTTT. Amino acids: CASSMAAGEKLFF.

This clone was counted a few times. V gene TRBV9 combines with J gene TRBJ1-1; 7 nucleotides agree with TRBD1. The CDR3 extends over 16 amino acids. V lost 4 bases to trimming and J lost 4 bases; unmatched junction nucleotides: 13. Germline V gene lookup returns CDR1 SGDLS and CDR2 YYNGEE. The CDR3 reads CASSPQGSGGFTEAFF. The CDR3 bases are TGTGCCAGCAGCCCACAGGGGAGTGGGGGGTTCACTGAAGCTTTCTTT.

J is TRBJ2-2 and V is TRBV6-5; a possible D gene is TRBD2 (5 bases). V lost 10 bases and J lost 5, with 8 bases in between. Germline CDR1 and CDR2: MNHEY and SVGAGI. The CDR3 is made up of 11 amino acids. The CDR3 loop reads CATGSTGELFF. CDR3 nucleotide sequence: TGTGCCACTGGGAGTACCGGGGAGCTGTTTTTT.

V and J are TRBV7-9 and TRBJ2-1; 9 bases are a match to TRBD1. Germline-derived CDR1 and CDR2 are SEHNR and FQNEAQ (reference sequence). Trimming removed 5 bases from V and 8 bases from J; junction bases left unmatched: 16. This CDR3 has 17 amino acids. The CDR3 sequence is CASSPPWTGEDFDEQFF. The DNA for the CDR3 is TGTGCCAGCAGCCCCCCGTGGACAGGGGAGGACTTTGATGAGCAGTTCTTC. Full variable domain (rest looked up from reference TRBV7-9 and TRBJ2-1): DTGVSQNPRHKITKRGQNVTFRCDPISEHNRLYWYRQTLGQGPEFLTYFQNEAQLEKSRLLSDRFSAERPKGSFSTLEIQRTEQGDSAMYLCASSPPWTGEDFDEQFFGPGTRLTVL.

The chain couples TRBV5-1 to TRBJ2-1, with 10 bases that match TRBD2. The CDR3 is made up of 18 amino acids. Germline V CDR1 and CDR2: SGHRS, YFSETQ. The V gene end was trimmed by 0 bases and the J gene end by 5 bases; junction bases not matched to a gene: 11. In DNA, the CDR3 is TGCGCCAGCAGCTTGGGTGAGGTAGGACTAGCGGTTCACAATGAGCAGTTCTTC. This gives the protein CASSLGEVGLAVHNEQFF.

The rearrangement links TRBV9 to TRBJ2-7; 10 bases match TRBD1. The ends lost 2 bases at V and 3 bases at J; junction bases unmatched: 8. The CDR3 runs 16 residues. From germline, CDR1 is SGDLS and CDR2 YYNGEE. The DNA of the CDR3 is TGTGCCAGCAGCGTTGGTACCGGGACAGGGGTCTACGAGCAGTACTTC. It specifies CASSVGTGTGVYEQYF.

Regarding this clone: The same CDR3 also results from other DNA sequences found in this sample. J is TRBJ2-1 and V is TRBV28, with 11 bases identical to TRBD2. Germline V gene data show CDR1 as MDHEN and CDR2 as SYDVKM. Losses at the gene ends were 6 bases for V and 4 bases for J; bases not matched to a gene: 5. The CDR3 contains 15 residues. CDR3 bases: TGTGCCAGCAGCCCAGGGACTAGCGGTTACAATGAGCAGTTCTTC. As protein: CASSPGTSGYNEQFF.

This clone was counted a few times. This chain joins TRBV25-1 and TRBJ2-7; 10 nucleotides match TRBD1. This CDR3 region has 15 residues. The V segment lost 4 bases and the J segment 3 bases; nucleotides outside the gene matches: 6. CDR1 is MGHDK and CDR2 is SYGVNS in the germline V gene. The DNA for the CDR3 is TGTGCCAGCAGTGGATGGACAGGGGGAGACTACGAGCAGTACTTC. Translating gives CASSGWTGGDYEQYF.

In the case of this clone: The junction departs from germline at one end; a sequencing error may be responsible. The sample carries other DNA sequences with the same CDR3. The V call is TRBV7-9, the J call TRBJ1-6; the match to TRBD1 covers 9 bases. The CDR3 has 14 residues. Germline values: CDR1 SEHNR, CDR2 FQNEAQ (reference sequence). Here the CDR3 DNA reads TGTGCCAGCAGCTCGGGACAGGGCAGTTCACCCCTCCACTTC. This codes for CASSSGQGSSPLHF.

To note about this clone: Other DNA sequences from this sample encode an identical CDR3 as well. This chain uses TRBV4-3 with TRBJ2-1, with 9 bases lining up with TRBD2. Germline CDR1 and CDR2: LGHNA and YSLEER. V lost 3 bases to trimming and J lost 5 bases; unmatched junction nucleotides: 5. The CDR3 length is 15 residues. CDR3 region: CASSQGLAGNNEQFF. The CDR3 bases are TGCGCCAGCAGCCAGGGACTAGCAGGTAACAATGAGCAGTTCTTC.

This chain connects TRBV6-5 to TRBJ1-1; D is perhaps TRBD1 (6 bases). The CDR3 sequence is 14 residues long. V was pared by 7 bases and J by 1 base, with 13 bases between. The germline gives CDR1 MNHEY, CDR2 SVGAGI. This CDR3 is CASKQGHWNTEAFF. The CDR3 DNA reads TGTGCCAGCAAACAGGGACACTGGAACACTGAAGCTTTCTTT.

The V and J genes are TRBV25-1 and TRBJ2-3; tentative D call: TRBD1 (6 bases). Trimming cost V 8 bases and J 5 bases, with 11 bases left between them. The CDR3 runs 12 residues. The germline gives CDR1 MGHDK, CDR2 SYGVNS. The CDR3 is CASGGQLDTQYF. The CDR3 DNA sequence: TGTGCCAGCGGCGGACAGTTAGATACGCAGTATTTT.

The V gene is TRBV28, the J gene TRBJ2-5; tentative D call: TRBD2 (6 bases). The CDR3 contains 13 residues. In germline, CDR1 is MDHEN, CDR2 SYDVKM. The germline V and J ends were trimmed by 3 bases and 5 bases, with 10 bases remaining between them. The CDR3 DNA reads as TGTGCCAGCAGTTTCTGGGGGAGGGAGACCCAGTACTTC. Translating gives CASSFWGRETQYF.

CDR3 amino acids: CASRPGQGYDEQFF. The CDR3 nucleotides read TGTGCCAGCAGACCGGGACAGGGATACGATGAGCAGTTCTTC. The chain has TRBV6-5 and TRBJ2-1; TRBD1 aligns across 9 bases. The junction had 8 bases not matched to a gene; V was cut back by 6 bases and J by 8 bases. The CDR3 is made up of 14 amino acids. Germline CDR1 MNHEY, CDR2 SVGAGI.

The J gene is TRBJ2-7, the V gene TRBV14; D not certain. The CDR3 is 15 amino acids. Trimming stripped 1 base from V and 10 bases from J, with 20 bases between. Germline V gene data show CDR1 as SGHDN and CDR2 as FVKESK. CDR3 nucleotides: TGTGCCAGCAGCCAAGGTAGTAGGCTCTTGGGCAAACAGTACTTC. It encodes CASSQGSRLLGKQYF.

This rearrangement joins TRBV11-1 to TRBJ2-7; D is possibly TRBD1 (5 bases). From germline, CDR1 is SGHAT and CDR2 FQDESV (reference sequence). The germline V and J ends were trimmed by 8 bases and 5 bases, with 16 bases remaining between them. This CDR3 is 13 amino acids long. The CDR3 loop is CASGYPWGHEQYF. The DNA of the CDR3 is TGTGCCAGCGGCTATCCGTGGGGCCACGAGCAGTACTTC.

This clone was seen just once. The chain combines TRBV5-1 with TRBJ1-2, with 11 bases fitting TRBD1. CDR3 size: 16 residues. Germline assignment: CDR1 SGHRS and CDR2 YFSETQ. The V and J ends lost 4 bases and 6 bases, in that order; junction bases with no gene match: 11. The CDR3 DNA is TGCGCCAGCAGCCCATGGACAGGGGGCGAGAATAATGGCTACACCTTC. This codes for CASSPWTGGENNGYTF.

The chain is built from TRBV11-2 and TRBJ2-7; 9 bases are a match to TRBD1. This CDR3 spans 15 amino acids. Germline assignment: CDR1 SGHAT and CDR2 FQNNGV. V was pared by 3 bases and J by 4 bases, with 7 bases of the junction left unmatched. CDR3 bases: TGTGCCAGCAGCTTTGGAGGGACAGGGTTTTACGAGCAGTACTTC. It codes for CASSFGGTGFYEQYF.

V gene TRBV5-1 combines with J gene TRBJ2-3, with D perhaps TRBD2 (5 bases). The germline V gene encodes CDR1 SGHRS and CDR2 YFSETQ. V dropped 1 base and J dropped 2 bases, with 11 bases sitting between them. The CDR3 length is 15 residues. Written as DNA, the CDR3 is TGCGCCAGCAGCTTGATCGGGGAAAACACAGATACGCAGTATTTT. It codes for CASSLIGENTDTQYF.